The rows below give T cell receptor beta chains drawn from one sample of a study of T cells in Graves' hyperthyroidism and ophthalmopathy. A single record per CDR3 protein comes from TCRdb applying MiXCR to the multiplex PCR reads. The sample has about 380,000 distinct CDR3 sequences, 15% to 20% seen once. Sequencing input: blood. Every receptor here comes from a man between 18 and 29 years old with Graves' ophthalmopathy. CDR3s include the opening cysteine and the closing phenylalanine or tryptophan.

CDR3 protein: CASSYSTGYNEQFF
V gene: TRBV6-5

CDR3 protein: CASSPQSGTAYEQYF
V gene: TRBV18

CDR3 protein: CASSPDRETEAFF
V gene: TRBV18

CDR3 protein: CASSLERQSSEQYF
V gene: TRBV11-2

CDR3 protein: CASSANRGSYQPQHF
V gene: TRBV11-3

CDR3 protein: CASSLSWVIQETQYF
V gene: TRBV13

CDR3 protein: CSAARDTNYGYTF
V gene: TRBV20-1

CDR3 protein: CASTMGPYSNQPQHF
V gene: TRBV19

CDR3 protein: CASSLRQGGLAYNSPLHF
V gene: TRBV12-3/TRBV12-4

CDR3 protein: CASSPPLVTNEKLFF
V gene: TRBV18

CDR3 protein: CASSQTDTNEKLFF
V gene: TRBV6-1

CDR3 protein: CASSSSGGQETQYF
V gene: TRBV11-2

CDR3 protein: CSVGASENTDTQYF
V gene: TRBV29-1

CDR3 protein: CASSPGGDVSYEQYF
V gene: TRBV13

CDR3 protein: CASSLNAGNTGELFF
V gene: TRBV7-3

CDR3 protein: CASSPVAGGNTDTQYF
V gene: TRBV5-1

CDR3 protein: CASSSGRGNAEAFF
V gene: TRBV18

CDR3 protein: CASSPGGDSSFYEQYF
V gene: TRBV19

CDR3 protein: CASSPQGMGGYTF
V gene: TRBV12-3/TRBV12-4

CDR3 protein: CASSIKVASYEQYF
V gene: TRBV19

CDR3 protein: CASLEGDGSGNEKLFF
V gene: TRBV2

CDR3 protein: CASSAHRDRGLTGELFF
V gene: TRBV2

CDR3 protein: CASSPLGDGQGQYF
V gene: TRBV18

CDR3 protein: CASRRDRGDQYF
V gene: TRBV2

CDR3 protein: CASKRQEYGYTF
V gene: TRBV6-1

CDR3 protein: CSVYRQGRYGYTF
V gene: TRBV29-1

CDR3 protein: CASSDGRGNYNEQFF
V gene: TRBV6-4

CDR3 protein: CASSSLRDRGSPNTEAFF
V gene: TRBV6-2/TRBV6-3

CDR3 protein: CASSYGSGETQYF
V gene: TRBV6-1

CDR3 protein: CASSSLEDLTDTQYF
V gene: TRBV4-1

CDR3 protein: CASSQVRGRVHEQYF
V gene: TRBV4-1

CDR3 protein: CASSPGGSGVQETQYF
V gene: TRBV11-2

CDR3 protein: CSVESWGSSGANVLTF
V gene: TRBV29-1

CDR3 protein: CASSGGDNPYEQYF
V gene: TRBV27

CDR3 protein: CASRVWGYNEQFF
V gene: TRBV13

CDR3 protein: CASRSDRDGVYEQYF
V gene: TRBV6-1

CDR3 protein: CASSWTGASGGRGEQFF
V gene: TRBV5-1

CDR3 protein: CASSFAGQYSNQPQHF
V gene: TRBV28